The rows below give T cell receptor beta chains drawn from one sample of a study of T cell responses to AZD1222 COVID-19 vaccine. Clones were read by immunoSEQ multiplex PCR, and TCRdb kept only the in-frame ones, dropping some. The data show around 63,000 clones, 85% seen once. This specimen consisted of peripheral blood, obtained on day 0 of AZD1222 vaccination. All receptors come from an adult in good health. The CDR3 runs from the conserved cysteine through the conserved F or W. D genes are given only for firm matches. Size tells how often a clone was seen (once, few, many) or the class of an expanded clone, and some rows leave it out.

NA,NA,TRBV6-5,TRBJ1-5,TGTGCCAGCAGTTACCGGGAAGGCAATCAGCCCCAGCATTTT,CASSYREGNQPQHF
few,NA,TRBV6-5,TRBJ1-1,TGTGCCAGCAGGAGGAGGGGCGGCATGAACACTGAAGCTTTCTTT,CASRRRGGMNTEAFF
once,TRBD1,TRBV18,TRBJ2-2,TGTGCCAGCTGGGACAGGACGAACACCGGGGAGCTGTTTTTT,CASWDRTNTGELFF
NA,TRBD2,TRBV13,TRBJ2-7,TGTGCCAGCAGCTCACGGACTAGCGGGGGGGCTAACGAGCAGTACTTC,CASSSRTSGGANEQYF
NA,NA,TRBV3-1/TRBV3-2,TRBJ1-3,TGTGCCAGCAGCCACGGACCGGGAAACACCATATATTTT,CASSHGPGNTIYF
few,NA,TRBV6-2/TRBV6-3,TRBJ2-7,TGTGCCAGCAGTTACCTAGTACAGGGATTAAGCGAGCAGTACTTC,CASSYLVQGLSEQYF
NA,TRBD1,TRBV11-2,TRBJ2-7,TGTGCCAGCAGCCTGGACAGGGGGTCCTACGAGCAGTACTTC,CASSLDRGSYEQYF
NA,NA,TRBV19,TRBJ1-4,TGTGCCAGTAGTCCAGAACCTCTCGGCTTGGCCAAGGGGATTTTT,CASSPEPLGLAKGIF
NA,TRBD1,TRBV6-5,TRBJ1-2,TGTGCCAGCAGCCAGACAGGGGACTATGGCTACACCTTC,CASSQTGDYGYTF
once,NA,TRBV7-2,TRBJ2-3,TGTGCCAGCAGCTTATCGCCAGGGTTCCGCACAGATACGCAGTATTTT,CASSLSPGFRTDTQYF
NA,TRBD1,TRBV5-1,TRBJ2-7,TGCGCCAGCAGCATAGGGACAGGGGGCAACGAGCAGTACTTC,CASSIGTGGNEQYF
NA,NA,TRBV20-1,TRBJ1-6,TGCAGTGCTACTGATAGCTCCTATAATTCACCCCTCCACTTT,CSATDSSYNSPLHF
NA,NA,TRBV9,TRBJ1-2,TGTGCCAGCAGCGTAGGCCCTATGGGTGGCTACACCTTC,CASSVGPMGGYTF
medium-sized,TRBD1,TRBV27,TRBJ2-7,TGTGCCAGCAGTCCGCGGACAGGGGGGTACGAGCAGTACTTC,CASSPRTGGYEQYF
once,NA,TRBV9,TRBJ2-7,TGTGCCAGCAGCTTAGGGGGGATTCCCACCTACGAGCAGTACTTC,CASSLGGIPTYEQYF
NA,NA,TRBV15,TRBJ1-2,TGTGCCACCAGCAGAGAGCCGGCTCCAAACTATGGCTACACCTTC,CATSREPAPNYGYTF
few,TRBD1,TRBV27,TRBJ1-2,TGTGCCAGCAGTTCCTCTATCATTTCCCGGACAGGGGGCGCAGGGGACTATGGCTACACCTTC,CASSSSIISRTGGAGDYGYTF
few,NA,TRBV5-4,TRBJ1-6,TGTGCCAGCAGCTTGGGCGCAGGTGCCAGTTCACCCCTCCACTTT,CASSLGAGASSPLHF
NA,TRBD1,TRBV9,TRBJ1-2,TGTGCCAGCAGCGTAGGGGGACAGGGGGTTAACTATGGCTACACCTTC,CASSVGGQGVNYGYTF
NA,TRBD2,TRBV29-1,TRBJ2-1,TGCAGCCTTGGGGGGAGCGGGGGTTCGAATGAGCAGTTCTTC,CSLGGSGGSNEQFF
NA,TRBD2,TRBV6-5,TRBJ2-3,TGTGCCAGCAGGAATCCGGGACTAGCGACTACGCAGTATTTT,CASRNPGLATTQYF
NA,NA,TRBV4-1,TRBJ1-6,TGCGCCAGCAGCCAAGTGAGGGACAATAGGAATTCACCCCTCCACTTT,CASSQVRDNRNSPLHF
NA,NA,TRBV12-3/TRBV12-4,TRBJ2-1,TGTGCCAGCACCTATCCCCCGGGGGAGCAGTTCTTC,CASTYPPGEQFF
NA,NA,TRBV5-6,TRBJ2-2,TGTGCCAGCACCCTCCAAGGAACGAACACCGGGGAGCTGTTTTTT,CASTLQGTNTGELFF
once,TRBD1,TRBV5-8,TRBJ2-5,TGTGCCAGCAGCCCCGGGACAGGGGAAGAGACCCAGTACTTC,CASSPGTGEETQYF
NA,TRBD1,TRBV27,TRBJ1-5,TGTGCCAGCAGTCCCATCCCCCTGACAGGGGGACGCTGGAGCAATCAGCCCCAGCATTTT,CASSPIPLTGGRWSNQPQHF
once,NA,TRBV2,TRBJ1-3,TGTGCCAGCAGTGAAGGGACAGCTTTCTCTGGAAACACCATATATTTT,CASSEGTAFSGNTIYF
NA,NA,TRBV24-1,TRBJ2-1,TGTGCCACCAGTGATTTGGGACGGAATGAGCAGTTCTTC,CATSDLGRNEQFF
NA,TRBD2,TRBV28,TRBJ2-1,TGTGCCAGCAGTTACGACAGGTTCGGGGGGGGCTCAAATGAGCAGTTCTTC,CASSYDRFGGGSNEQFF
NA,NA,TRBV3-1/TRBV3-2,TRBJ2-5,TGTGCCAGCAGCCAGGGCGACAGCCCCGGATTGACCCAGTACTTC,CASSQGDSPGLTQYF
NA,NA,TRBV6-5,TRBJ1-1,TGTGCCAGCAGTTACCTCCCGGCGGATAACACTGAAGCTTTCTTT,CASSYLPADNTEAFF
NA,TRBD1,TRBV18,TRBJ1-6,TGTGCCAGCTCATCGGACAGGGTCAATTCACCCCTCCACTTT,CASSSDRVNSPLHF
NA,NA,TRBV5-1,TRBJ1-1,TGCGCCAGCAGCTTAGGGGGTCCTGAAGCTTTCTTT,CASSLGGPEAFF
NA,NA,TRBV7-8,TRBJ1-3,TGTGCCAGCAGCTTAGGGGAGTCGGCTGGAAACACCATATATTTT,CASSLGESAGNTIYF
NA,NA,TRBV27,TRBJ1-3,TGTGCCAGCAGTTTCCGCTCTGGAAACACCATATATTTT,CASSFRSGNTIYF
NA,TRBD1,TRBV30,TRBJ1-5,TGTGCCTGGAGTGCCGGACAGGGATGGCAGCCCCAGCATTTT,CAWSAGQGWQPQHF
NA,NA,TRBV29-1,TRBJ1-6,TGCAGCGTTTTCTGGCAGCCGGCAGGCCAGGGGTTTAATTCACCCCTCCACTTT,CSVFWQPAGQGFNSPLHF
NA,TRBD1,TRBV6-1,TRBJ1-4,TGTGCCAGCAGTGACGCGAGGACAGGGGGCGGGAGAAAACTGTTTTTT,CASSDARTGGGRKLFF
NA,NA,TRBV12-2,TRBJ1-5,TGTGCAAGTCGCTTAGCGGAAGAAGAAGGCAATCAGCCCCAGCATTTT,CASRLAEEEGNQPQHF
NA,TRBD1,TRBV6-5,TRBJ1-2,TGTGCCAGCAGTCTCCAGACAGGGAACTATGGCTACACCTTC,CASSLQTGNYGYTF
once,TRBD1,TRBV15,TRBJ1-6,TGTGCCACGGGACAGGTTCTATACTCACCCCTCCACTTT,CATGQVLYSPLHF
once,NA,TRBV19,TRBJ1-2,TGTGCCAGTGGGACGCAAGGCTACACCTTC,CASGTQGYTF